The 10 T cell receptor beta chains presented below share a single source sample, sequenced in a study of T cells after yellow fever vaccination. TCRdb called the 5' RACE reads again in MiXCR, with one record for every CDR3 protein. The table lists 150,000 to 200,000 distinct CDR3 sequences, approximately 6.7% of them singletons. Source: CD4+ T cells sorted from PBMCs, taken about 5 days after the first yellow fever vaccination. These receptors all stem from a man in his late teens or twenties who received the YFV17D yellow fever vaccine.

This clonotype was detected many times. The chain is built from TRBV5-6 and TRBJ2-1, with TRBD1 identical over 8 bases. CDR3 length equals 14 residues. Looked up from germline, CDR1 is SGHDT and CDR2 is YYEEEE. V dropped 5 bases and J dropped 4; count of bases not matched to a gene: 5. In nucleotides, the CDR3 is TGTGCCAGCAGTCCGAGACAGGGGTACAATGAGCAGTTCTTC. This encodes CASSPRQGYNEQFF.

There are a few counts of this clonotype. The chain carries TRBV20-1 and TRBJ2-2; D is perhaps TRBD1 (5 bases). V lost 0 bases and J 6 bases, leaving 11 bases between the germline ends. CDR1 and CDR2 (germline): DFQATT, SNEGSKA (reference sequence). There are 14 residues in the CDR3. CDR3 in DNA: TGCAGTGCTAGAGATAGGGGATTTCCCGGGGAGCTGTTTTTT. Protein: CSARDRGFPGELFF.

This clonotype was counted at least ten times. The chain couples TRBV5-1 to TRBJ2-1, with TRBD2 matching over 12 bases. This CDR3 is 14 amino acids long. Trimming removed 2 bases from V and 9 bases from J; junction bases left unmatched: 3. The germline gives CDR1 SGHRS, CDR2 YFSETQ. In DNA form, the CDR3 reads TGCGCCAGCAGCTTACTAGCGGGGGGACCTGAGCAGTTCTTC. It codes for CASSLLAGGPEQFF.

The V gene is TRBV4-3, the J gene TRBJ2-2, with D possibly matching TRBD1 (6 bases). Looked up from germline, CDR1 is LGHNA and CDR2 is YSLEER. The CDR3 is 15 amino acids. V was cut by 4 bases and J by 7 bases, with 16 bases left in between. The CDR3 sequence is CASSPLGQGGGELFF. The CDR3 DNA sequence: TGCGCCAGCAGCCCGCTTGGTCAAGGGGGCGGGGAGCTGTTTTTT.

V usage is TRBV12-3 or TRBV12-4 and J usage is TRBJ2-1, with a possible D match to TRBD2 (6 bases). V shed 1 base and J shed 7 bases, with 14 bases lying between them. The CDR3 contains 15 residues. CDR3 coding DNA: TGTGCCAGCAGTTTAGGGCCTGGAGGAGGGAATGAGCAGTTCTTC. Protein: CASSLGPGGGNEQFF.

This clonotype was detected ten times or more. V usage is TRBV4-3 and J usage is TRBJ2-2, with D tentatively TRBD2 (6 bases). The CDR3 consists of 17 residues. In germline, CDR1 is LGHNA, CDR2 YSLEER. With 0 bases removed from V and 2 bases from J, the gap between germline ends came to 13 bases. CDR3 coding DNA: TGCGCCAGCAGCCAAGACTCTCGGCGGGGTAACACCGGGGAGCTGTTTTTT. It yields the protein CASSQDSRRGNTGELFF.

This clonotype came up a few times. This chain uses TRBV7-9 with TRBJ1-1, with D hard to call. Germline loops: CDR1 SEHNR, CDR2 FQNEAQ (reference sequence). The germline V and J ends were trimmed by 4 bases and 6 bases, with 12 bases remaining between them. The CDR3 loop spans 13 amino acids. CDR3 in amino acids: CASSSSGNAEAFF. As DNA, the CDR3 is TGTGCCAGCAGCTCTTCGGGAAACGCTGAAGCTTTCTTT.

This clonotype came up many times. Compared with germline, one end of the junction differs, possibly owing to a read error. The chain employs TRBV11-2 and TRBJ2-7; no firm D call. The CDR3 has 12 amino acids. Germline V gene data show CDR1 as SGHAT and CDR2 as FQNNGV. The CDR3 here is CASSLGSLSANF. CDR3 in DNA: TGTGCCAGCAGCTTAGGCAGCCTTTCAGCGAACTTC. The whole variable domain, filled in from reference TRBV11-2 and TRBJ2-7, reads EAGVAQSPRYKIIEKRQSVAFWCNPISGHATLYWYQQILGQGPKLLIQFQNNGVVDDSQLPKDRFSAERLKGVDSTLKIQPAKLEDSAVYLCASSLGSLSANFGPGTRLTVT.

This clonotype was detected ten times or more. The CDR3 loop is CASSFDRGPQPQHF. In DNA form, the CDR3 reads TGTGCCAGCAGTTTCGACAGGGGGCCTCAGCCCCAGCATTTT. The rearrangement links TRBV12-3 or TRBV12-4 to TRBJ1-5; 10 bases align to TRBD1. V lost 3 bases and J lost 6; bases outside the gene matches: 2. This CDR3 has 14 amino acids.

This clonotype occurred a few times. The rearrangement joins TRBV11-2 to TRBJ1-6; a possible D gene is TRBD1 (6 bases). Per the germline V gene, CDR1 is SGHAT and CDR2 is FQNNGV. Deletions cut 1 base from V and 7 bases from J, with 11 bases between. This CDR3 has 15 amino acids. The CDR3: CASSLVIQGNSPLHF. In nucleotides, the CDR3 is TGTGCCAGCAGCTTAGTGATTCAGGGGAATTCACCCCTCCACTTT.